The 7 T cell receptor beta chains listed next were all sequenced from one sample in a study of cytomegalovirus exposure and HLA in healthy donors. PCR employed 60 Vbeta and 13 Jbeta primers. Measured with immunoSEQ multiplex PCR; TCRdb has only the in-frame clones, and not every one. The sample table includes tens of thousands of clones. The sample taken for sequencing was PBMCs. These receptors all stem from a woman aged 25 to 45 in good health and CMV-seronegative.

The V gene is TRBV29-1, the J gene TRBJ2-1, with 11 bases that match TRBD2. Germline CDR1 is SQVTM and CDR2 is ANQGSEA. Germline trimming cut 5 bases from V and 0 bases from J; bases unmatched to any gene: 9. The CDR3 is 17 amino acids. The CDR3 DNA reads TGCAGCGTTTTTGGGACTAGCGGTGCGAGCTCCTACAATGAGCAGTTCTTC. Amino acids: CSVFGTSGASSYNEQFF.

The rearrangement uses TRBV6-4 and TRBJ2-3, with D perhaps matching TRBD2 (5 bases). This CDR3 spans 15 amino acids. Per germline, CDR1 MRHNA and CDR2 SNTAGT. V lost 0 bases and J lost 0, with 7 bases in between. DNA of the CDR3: TGTGCCAGCAGTGACTCAGGCGGGAGCACAGATACGCAGTATTTT. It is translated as CASSDSGGSTDTQYF.

The DNA for the CDR3 is TGTGCCTGGGGCGGGGCTCGGGAAAAACTGTTTTTT. It encodes CAWGGAREKLFF. This chain links TRBV30 with TRBJ1-4; TRBD1 might be the D (5 bases). CDR3 size: 12 residues. V lost 5 bases and J 8 bases, leaving 12 bases between the germline ends. The germline V gene has CDR1 GTSNPN and CDR2 SVGIG (reference sequence).

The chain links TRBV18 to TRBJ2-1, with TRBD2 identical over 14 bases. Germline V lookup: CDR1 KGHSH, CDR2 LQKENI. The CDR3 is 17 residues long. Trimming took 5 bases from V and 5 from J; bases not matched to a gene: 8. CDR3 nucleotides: TGTGCCAGCTCAGGGACTAGCGGGAGTCAGGGAAACAATGAGCAGTTCTTC. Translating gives CASSGTSGSQGNNEQFF.

CDR3 coding DNA: TGTGCCAGCAGCTCCGGACTAGCGGGAGACGAGCAGTACTTC. Protein: CASSSGLAGDEQYF. This chain uses TRBV7-2 with TRBJ2-7; 13 nucleotides match TRBD2. There are 14 residues in the CDR3. V shed 4 bases, J shed 5 bases, and the junction held 2 bases outside the gene matches. Germline values: CDR1 SGHTA, CDR2 FQGNSA. The variable domain in full, with the rest retrieved from reference TRBV7-2 and TRBJ2-7, is GAGVSQSPSNKVTEKGKDVELRCDPISGHTALYWYRQSLGQGLEFLIYFQGNSAPDKSGLPSDRFSAERTGGSVSTLTIQRTQQEDSAVYLCASSSGLAGDEQYFGPGTRLTVT.

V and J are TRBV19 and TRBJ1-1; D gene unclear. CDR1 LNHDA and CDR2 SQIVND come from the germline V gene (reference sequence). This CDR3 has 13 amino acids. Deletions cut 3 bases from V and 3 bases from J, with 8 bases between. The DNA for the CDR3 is TGTGCCAGTAGTATTAGCTTGGACACTGAAGCTTTCTTT. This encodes CASSISLDTEAFF. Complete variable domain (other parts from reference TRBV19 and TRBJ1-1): DGGITQSPKYLFRKEGQNVTLSCEQNLNHDAMYWYRQDPGQGLRLIYYSQIVNDFQKGDIAEGYSVSREKKESFPLTVTSAQKNPTAFYLCASSISLDTEAFFGQGTRLTVV.

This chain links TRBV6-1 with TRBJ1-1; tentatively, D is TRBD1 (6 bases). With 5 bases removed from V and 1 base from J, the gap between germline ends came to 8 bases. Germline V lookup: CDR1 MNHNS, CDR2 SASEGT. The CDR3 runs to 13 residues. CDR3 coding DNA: TGTGCCAGCAGTCCAGGGGAGAACACTGAAGCTTTCTTT. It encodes CASSPGENTEAFF.